These 4 T cell receptor beta chains were sequenced from one sample in a study of shared clonotypes between healthy human individuals. Only in-frame clones appear in the TCRdb table, and some are missing; sequencing was by immunoSEQ multiplex PCR. The sample lists approximately 1,500,000 clones; 95% to 97% were seen once. Sequencing used naive CD4+ T cells sorted from blood. Subset noted: CD45RA+ positively selected. These receptors originate from a man in his thirties or forties in good health.

This clone was recorded once. V usage is TRBV10-3 and J usage is TRBJ2-1; D remains ambiguous. The V end was cut by 10 bases, the J end by 5 bases, with 12 bases between. CDR3 length: 12 residues. The germline V gene encodes CDR1 ENHRY and CDR2 SYGVKD. Written as DNA, the CDR3 is TGTGCCACTTCGGACGGAAACAATGAGCAGTTCTTC. Amino acids: CATSDGNNEQFF.

The CDR3 sequence is CASSVEAGGLGGTDTQYF. CDR3 in DNA: TGTGCCAGCAGCGTAGAAGCGGGAGGCCTGGGGGGCACAGATACGCAGTATTTT. V usage is TRBV9 and J usage is TRBJ2-3, with 9 bases matching TRBD2. The junction had 9 bases not matched to a gene; V was cut back by 0 bases and J by 1 base. The germline CDR1 and CDR2 sequences are SGDLS and YYNGEE. This CDR3 region has 18 residues. The entire variable domain, with the rest obtained from reference TRBV9 and TRBJ2-3, is as follows: DSGVTQTPKHLITATGQRVTLRCSPRSGDLSVYWYQQSLDQGLQFLIQYYNGEERAKGNILERFSAQQFPDLHSELNLSSLELGDSALYFCASSVEAGGLGGTDTQYFGPGTRLTVL.

This chain links TRBV28 with TRBJ2-1; tentatively, D is TRBD2 (6 bases). Deletions cut 4 bases from V and 0 bases from J, with 13 bases between. The CDR3 spans 16 residues. Germline V CDR1 and CDR2: MDHEN, SYDVKM. CDR3 residues: CASSSLDGSSYNEQFF. CDR3 bases: TGTGCCAGCAGTTCCTTGGACGGGAGCTCCTACAATGAGCAGTTCTTC. The whole variable domain, remainder taken from reference TRBV28 and TRBJ2-1, is DVKVTQSSRYLVKRTGEKVFLECVQDMDHENMFWYRQDPGLGLRLIYFSYDVKMKEKGDIPEGYSVSREKKERFSLILESASTNQTSMYLCASSSLDGSSYNEQFFGPGTRLTVL.

This clone was counted a single time. The gene calls are TRBV6-1 and TRBJ1-2, with 7 bases matching TRBD1. The CDR3 extends over 16 amino acids. J lost 3 bases, V lost 0 bases, and 7 bases had no gene match. Germline V gene data show CDR1 as MNHNS and CDR2 as SASEGT. The DNA for the CDR3 is TGTGCCAGCAGTGAAGCACCGGGACAGATCGACTATGGCTACACCTTC. It yields the protein CASSEAPGQIDYGYTF.